This is a list of T cell receptor beta chains from one sample in a study of CD8 T cells in ankylosing spondylitis. TCRdb independently ran MiXCR on the 5' RACE reads; one entry per CDR3 protein. Among around 480,000 distinct CDR3 sequences, 17% were seen once, and the ten largest hold approximately 0.97%. The sequenced sample consisted of blood, either unsorted or a sorted T cell fraction (not recorded which). The receptors were sampled from a male donor with ankylosing spondylitis. Both conserved end residues are part of each CDR3. A D gene is named only where the DNA matches it firmly. Rows give clone size only sometimes, using once, few, many, or a class for an expanded clone.

d_call | j_call | clone_size | v_call | cdr3_nt | cdr3_aa
. | TRBJ2-5 | few | TRBV29-1 | TGCAGCGTGGCTGGGGAGACCCAGTACTTC | CSVAGETQYF
TRBD1 | TRBJ2-3 | . | TRBV7-9 | TGTGCCAGCAGCAAAGACCCGGGACAGGGATTCGATACGCAGTATTTT | CASSKDPGQGFDTQYF
. | TRBJ1-4 | few | TRBV12-3/TRBV12-4 | TGTGCCAGCAGTTTAGCGCTGGCAGGGACGGAAAAACTGTTTTTT | CASSLALAGTEKLFF
TRBD1 | TRBJ1-2 | . | TRBV4-1 | TGCGCCAGCAGCCGAGGGGGCGGACAGGGGAACTATGGCTACACCTTC | CASSRGGGQGNYGYTF
. | TRBJ2-7 | . | TRBV7-9 | TGTGCCAGCAGCCCGGGATCGGGACAAAGGGGCCACGAGCAGTACTTC | CASSPGSGQRGHEQYF
TRBD2 | TRBJ2-5 | few | TRBV20-1 | TGCAGTGCTTTATTAGCGGGAGGGGGGGAGACCCAGTACTTC | CSALLAGGGETQYF
. | TRBJ2-3 | . | TRBV18 | TGTGCCAGCTCACCCCTCGCAGATACGCAGTATTTT | CASSPLADTQYF
TRBD1 | TRBJ2-3 | few | TRBV6-5 | TGTGCCAGCAGTTCGACAGGGGGGAGGACAGATACGCAGTATTTT | CASSSTGGRTDTQYF
. | TRBJ2-2 | many | TRBV12-3/TRBV12-4 | TGTGCCAGCACTCCTCGGGTCACCGGGGAGCTGTTTTTT | CASTPRVTGELFF
. | TRBJ2-3 | few | TRBV3-1 | TGTGCCAGCAGCCAACCGGCTGCCGATGGGGGAAGCACAGATACGCAGTATTTT | CASSQPAADGGSTDTQYF
. | TRBJ2-1 | few | TRBV14 | TGTGCCAGCAGCCAAGACGGGTCTAGGAGCTGGGGGCAGTTCTTC | CASSQDGSRSWGQFF
. | TRBJ1-4 | . | TRBV27 | TGTGCCAGCGGGCGACAGATTAAGAATGAAAAACTGTTTTTT | CASGRQIKNEKLFF
. | TRBJ1-1 | once | TRBV7-8 | TGTGCCAGCAGCCGATTACCGGACCCGAAGAACACTGAAGCTTTCTTT | CASSRLPDPKNTEAFF
TRBD1 | TRBJ1-1 | once | TRBV27 | TGTGCCAGCAGTTCACAGGGGATCACTGAAGCTTTCTTT | CASSSQGITEAFF
. | TRBJ1-1 | few | TRBV20-1 | TGCAGTGCTAGAGATCGGACGGCGAACACTGAAGCTTTCTTT | CSARDRTANTEAFF
. | TRBJ2-3 | many | TRBV12-3/TRBV12-4 | TGTGCCAGCAGTCTGGACCCAGATACGCAGTATTTT | CASSLDPDTQYF
. | TRBJ2-2 | . | TRBV5-1 | TGCGCCAGCAGCTTGTGGGCAGGAGGAACCGGGGAGCTGTTTTTT | CASSLWAGGTGELFF
. | TRBJ1-6 | few | TRBV6-1 | TGTGCCAGCAGTCAACGGACCGAGAGCTCCTATAATTCACCCCTCCACTTT | CASSQRTESSYNSPLHF
TRBD1 | TRBJ1-1 | many | TRBV10-3 | TGTGCCATCAGTGTAACAGGGGGCGGCACTGAAGCTTTCTTT | CAISVTGGGTEAFF
TRBD2 | TRBJ2-7 | few | TRBV20-1 | TGCAGTGCTAGATTACTAGCGGGATACGAGCAGTACTTC | CSARLLAGYEQYF
. | TRBJ1-6 | . | TRBV6-6 | TGTGCCAGCATTGGGCAGGGAGCTTCACCCCTCCACTTT | CASIGQGASPLHF
. | TRBJ1-1 | . | TRBV29-1 | TGCAGCGGAACGCCAGGAGCTTTCTTT | CSGTPGAFF
. | TRBJ2-5 | . | TRBV20-1 | TGCAGTGCGCTGGGCGGGGCAGAGACCCAGTACTTC | CSALGGAETQYF
. | TRBJ2-2 | many | TRBV4-2 | TGTGCCAGCAGCCAAGAGGACTTTACCGGGGAGCTGTTTTTT | CASSQEDFTGELFF
. | TRBJ1-3 | many | TRBV27 | TGTGCCAGCAGTTTAGTCGGCTACTCTGGAAACACCATATATTTT | CASSLVGYSGNTIYF
TRBD2 | TRBJ2-7 | . | TRBV11-2 | TGTGCCAGCAGCTTCCTAGCGGGGGCCTACGAGCAGTACTTC | CASSFLAGAYEQYF
. | TRBJ2-2 | few | TRBV7-6 | TGTGCCAGCAGCGTCTTATCTACCGGGGAGCTGTTTTTT | CASSVLSTGELFF
. | TRBJ1-1 | few | TRBV2 | TGTGCCAGCAGTGGACCAGGGTGGACTGAAGCTTTCTTT | CASSGPGWTEAFF
TRBD1 | TRBJ2-1 | once | TRBV24-1 | TGTGCCACCAGTGACGCGGGGACAGGGGGCTATAATGAGCAGTTCTTC | CATSDAGTGGYNEQFF
TRBD2 | TRBJ2-1 | . | TRBV20-1 | TGCAGTGCTAATTCGGGGGGTATCGGATCCTACAATGAGCAGTTCTTC | CSANSGGIGSYNEQFF
. | TRBJ1-1 | many | TRBV7-2 | TGTGCCAGCAGCTCCCTAATGAACACTGAAGCTTTCTTT | CASSSLMNTEAFF
TRBD1 | TRBJ2-6 | . | TRBV5-8 | TGTGCCAGCAGCACAAACCCAGGGGGCTCTGGGGCCAACGTCCTGACTTTC | CASSTNPGGSGANVLTF
. | TRBJ1-2 | few | TRBV4-2 | TGTGCCAGCAGCCAACAAGACAGTAACTATGGCTACACCTTC | CASSQQDSNYGYTF
. | TRBJ1-1 | few | TRBV20-1 | TGCAGTGCAACCGGGGGGAACACTGAAGCTTTCTTT | CSATGGNTEAFF
TRBD2 | TRBJ2-1 | few | TRBV12-3/TRBV12-4 | TGTGCCAGCAGTTTTGGGACTAGGATCGGTGAGCAGTTCTTC | CASSFGTRIGEQFF
TRBD1 | TRBJ1-2 | many | TRBV7-9 | TGTGCCAGCAGCCCTGGACAGGGTGGCTACACCTTC | CASSPGQGGYTF
TRBD2 | TRBJ2-1 | . | TRBV20-1 | TGCAGTGCCAGGGAGTTAGCGGGGGTATACAATGAGCAGTTCTTC | CSARELAGVYNEQFF
. | TRBJ1-5 | few | TRBV12-3/TRBV12-4 | TGTGCCAGCAGTTTATGGGGAGGGGGAGGTAATCAGCCCCAGCATTTT | CASSLWGGGGNQPQHF
. | TRBJ2-1 | . | TRBV28 | TGTGCCAGCACTTCCCTGGGGGCGGCGTACAATGAGCAGTTCTTC | CASTSLGAAYNEQFF
TRBD1 | TRBJ2-6 | . | TRBV20-1 | TGCAGTGCTAGTGGACAGGCGGCCGGGGCCAACGTCCTGACTTTC | CSASGQAAGANVLTF
. | TRBJ2-3 | . | TRBV5-1 | TGCGCCAGCAGCCCCTTGTTGTGGGATACGCAGTATTTT | CASSPLLWDTQYF
. | TRBJ1-1 | few | TRBV3-1 | TGTGCCAGCAGCCAAGAAGGACAGGAAGCTTTCTTT | CASSQEGQEAFF
TRBD1 | TRBJ1-2 | . | TRBV11-2 | TGTGCCAGCAGCGGGGGACAGGGTAGTGGCTACACCTTC | CASSGGQGSGYTF